This T cell receptor (beta chain) was sequenced during a study of blood T cell repertoires in COVID-19 (dated by TCRdb to between 2020 and 2021). Concerning the study at large: Samples covering the acute and convalescent phases of COVID-19 were provided by collaborators in the United States, Italy and Spain. The prospective study material was composed of cDNA or gDNA derived from T cells, B-cell-depleted T cells, or PBMCs. Deeply sampled blood TCRbeta repertoires from subjects exposed to, actively infected with, or recovered from COVID-19 were included in the dataset. The repertoires were released in a freely available public database intended as a resource for research on the immune response to SARS-CoV-2. The samples were drawn from two sources: the first 160 participants of the ongoing ImmuneRACE study, and 950 to 1,500 subjects contributed by 6 global collaborators. Nearly every sample came with metadata listing a de-identified subject ID, COVID-19 status, age in years and sex. Where HLA class I and class II types were available, the types were taken from metadata supplied by the sample provider, not from assay-based typing.

Each collaborating institution followed its own protocols to collect whole blood in K2EDTA tubes. For TCRbeta analysis, collaborators shipped samples as frozen whole blood, isolated PBMCs, or DNA extracted from either of those sample types. Comments on this clone: Its antigen is unknown. Base qualities are not provided; no much larger clone lies one nucleotide away.

Overall study results and their limits: Clinical and demographic metadata were provided uncurated, with the amount varying by source and participant.

TCRbeta CDR3 regions were amplified from genomic DNA using the immunoSEQ Assay, a bias-controlled multiplex PCR. From the authors' description of their analysis: The number of nucleated cells in each sample was estimated by amplification of reference gene primers within the assay. Sequence reads were collapsed and filtered to measure the absolute abundance of every unique TCRbeta CDR3 rearrangement. For each sample, productive Simpson clonality was calculated as the square root of Simpson's diversity index over productive rearrangements. The table comes from immuneACCESS by way of TCRdb, which keeps in-frame sequences with V and J called. Part of the clones is missing from these tables; in studies checked, under half for an unresolved V gene and the rest for unknown reasons. V and J calls and clone size follow that table, whereas D and trimming were derived from the DNA. Across this sample there are about 72,000 clones, with about nine tenths seen only once. Of the sample, approximately 11% is held by the ten largest clones.

At the junction V is shortened by 4 bases and J by 6 bases, with 13 bases in between. Inclusive of the bounding cysteine and phenylalanine, the CDR3 is 14 residues long. Of the read, only the CDR3 DNA is kept; its 42 bases are in frame from base 1. From the germline V gene, CDR1 is KGHSH and CDR2 is LQKENI. The V gene is TRBV18 and the J gene is TRBJ2-1; the D segment could be TRBD2, given 6 matching bases. The sample consisted of peripheral blood. The source is a man aged 70-80 years with active or convalescent COVID-19. The CDR3 protein is CASSLGAGGNEQFF. The nucleotide sequence is given as TGTGCCAGCTCACTAGGGGCCGGGGGCAATGAGCAGTTCTTC.